A single sample is the source of the 7 T cell receptor beta chains below, sequenced in a study of CD8 T cells in Susac syndrome. The authors reverse transcribed roughly 0.45 to 1 ug RNA with random hexamers. TCRdb called the immunoSEQ multiplex PCR reads again in MiXCR, with one record for every CDR3 protein. The profile shows roughly 130,000 distinct CDR3 sequences, nearly 96% of them singletons. Sequenced material: CD4+ T cells from PBMCs. These TCRs come from a human donor with Susac syndrome.

V usage is TRBV12-3 or TRBV12-4 and J usage is TRBJ2-7; D not certain. Between the trimmed V and J ends, which lost 2 bases and 2 bases, there was a span of 13 bases. This CDR3 contains 15 residues. The CDR3 DNA reads as TGTGCCAGCAGTTTATTACGAGGCCTAACCTACGAGCAGTACTTC. It translates to CASSLLRGLTYEQYF.

The CDR3 nucleotides are TGTGCCAGCAGCCTCGAACTAGCGGGAGTTCGCGAGCAGTACTTC. It is translated as CASSLELAGVREQYF. The rearrangement uses TRBV3-1 and TRBJ2-7; TRBD2 matches at 11 bases. Per the germline V gene, CDR1 is LGHDT and CDR2 is YNNKEL (reference sequence). The CDR3 spans 15 residues. J lost 6 bases, V lost 4 bases, and 8 bases had no gene match.

The chain has TRBV29-1 and TRBJ2-7; D call uncertain. Germline CDR1 reads SQVTM; CDR2 reads ANQGSEA. Trimming removed 4 bases at V and 5 bases at J, with 12 bases between. The CDR3 length is 12 residues. The CDR3 DNA reads as TGCAGCGTTGTCAGCCCATGGGACGAGCAGTACTTC. Protein: CSVVSPWDEQYF.

The gene calls are TRBV30 and TRBJ1-1; a possible D gene is TRBD1 (6 bases). CDR1 and CDR2 from the germline V gene are GTSNPN and SVGIG (reference sequence). V was pared by 4 bases and J by 1 base, with 13 bases between. The CDR3 has 14 amino acids. CDR3 in DNA: TGTGCCTGGATGCCGGGACATGAGAACACTGAAGCTTTCTTT. This codes for CAWMPGHENTEAFF.

The rearrangement uses TRBV29-1 and TRBJ1-2; 8 bases agree with TRBD1. This CDR3 comprises 19 residues. The V segment lost 3 bases and the J segment 2 bases; nucleotides outside the gene matches: 20. Germline V CDR1 and CDR2: SQVTM, ANQGSEA. CDR3 sequence: CSVDTFTFFGQGPNYGYTF. The CDR3 DNA is TGCAGCGTTGACACCTTTACCTTCTTTGGACAGGGCCCAAACTATGGCTACACCTTC.

The chain carries TRBV2 and TRBJ2-3; 10 bases map to TRBD1. J was trimmed by 3 bases and V by 7 bases; bases with no gene match: 4. Germline CDR1 reads SNHLY; CDR2 reads FYNNEI. The CDR3 contains 14 residues. In DNA, the CDR3 is TGTGCCAGCAATGCGGGACAGGGGACAGATACGCAGTATTTT. As protein: CASNAGQGTDTQYF.

As to this clonotype: Mismatch with germline at one junction end may stem from a read error. The V and J genes are TRBV29-1 and TRBJ2-1, with no clear D. Germline values: CDR1 SQVTM, CDR2 ANQGSEA. The CDR3 is 11 residues long. CDR3 sequence: CSAESYNEQFF. In nucleotides, the CDR3 is TGCAGCGCTGAATCCTACAATGAGCAGTTCTTC.